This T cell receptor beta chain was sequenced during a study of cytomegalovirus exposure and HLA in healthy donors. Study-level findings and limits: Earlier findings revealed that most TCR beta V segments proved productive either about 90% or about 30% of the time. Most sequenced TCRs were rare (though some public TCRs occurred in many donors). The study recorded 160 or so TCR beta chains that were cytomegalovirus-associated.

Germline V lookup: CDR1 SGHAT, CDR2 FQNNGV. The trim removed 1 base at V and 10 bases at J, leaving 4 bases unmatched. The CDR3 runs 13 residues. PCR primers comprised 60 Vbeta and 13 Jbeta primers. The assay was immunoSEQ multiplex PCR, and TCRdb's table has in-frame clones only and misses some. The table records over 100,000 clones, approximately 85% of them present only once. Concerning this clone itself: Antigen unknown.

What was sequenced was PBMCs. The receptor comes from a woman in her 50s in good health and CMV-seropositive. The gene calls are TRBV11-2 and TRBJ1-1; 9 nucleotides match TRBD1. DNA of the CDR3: TGTGCCAGCAGCTTAGGTGGGGGACAGGGAGCTTTCTTT. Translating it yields CASSLGGGQGAFF.